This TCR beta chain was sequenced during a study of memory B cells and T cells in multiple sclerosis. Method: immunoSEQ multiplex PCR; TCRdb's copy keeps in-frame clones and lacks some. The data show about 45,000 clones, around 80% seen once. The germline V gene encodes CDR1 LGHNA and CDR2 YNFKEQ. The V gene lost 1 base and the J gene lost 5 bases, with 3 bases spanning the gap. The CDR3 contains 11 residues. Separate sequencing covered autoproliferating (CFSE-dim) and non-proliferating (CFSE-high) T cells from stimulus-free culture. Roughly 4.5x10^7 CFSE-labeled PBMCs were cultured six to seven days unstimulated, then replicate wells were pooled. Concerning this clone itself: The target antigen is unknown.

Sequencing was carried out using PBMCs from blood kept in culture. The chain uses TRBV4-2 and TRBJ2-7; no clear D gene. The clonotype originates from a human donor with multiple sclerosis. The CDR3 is CASSQGNEQYF. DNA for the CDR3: TGTGCCAGCAGCCAAGGAAACGAGCAGTACTTC.